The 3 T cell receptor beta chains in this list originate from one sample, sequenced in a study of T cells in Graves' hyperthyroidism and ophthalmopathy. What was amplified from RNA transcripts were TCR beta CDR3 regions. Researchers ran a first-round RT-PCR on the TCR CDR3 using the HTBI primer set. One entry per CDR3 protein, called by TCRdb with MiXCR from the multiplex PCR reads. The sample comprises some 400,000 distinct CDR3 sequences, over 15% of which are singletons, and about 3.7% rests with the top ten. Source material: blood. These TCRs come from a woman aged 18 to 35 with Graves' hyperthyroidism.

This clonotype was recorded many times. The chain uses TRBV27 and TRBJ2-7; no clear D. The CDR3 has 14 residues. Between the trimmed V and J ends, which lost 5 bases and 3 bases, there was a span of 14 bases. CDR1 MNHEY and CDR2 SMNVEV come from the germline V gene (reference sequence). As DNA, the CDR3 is TGTGCCAGCAGTCCGCAAAGACTTATCTACGAGCAGTACTTC. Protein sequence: CASSPQRLIYEQYF.

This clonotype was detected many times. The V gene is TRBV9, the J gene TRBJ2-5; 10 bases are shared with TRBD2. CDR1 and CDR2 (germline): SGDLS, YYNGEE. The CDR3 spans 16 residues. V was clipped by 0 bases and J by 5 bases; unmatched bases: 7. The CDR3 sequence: CASSVGHTSGDETQYF. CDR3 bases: TGTGCCAGCAGCGTAGGACATACTAGCGGGGATGAGACCCAGTACTTC.

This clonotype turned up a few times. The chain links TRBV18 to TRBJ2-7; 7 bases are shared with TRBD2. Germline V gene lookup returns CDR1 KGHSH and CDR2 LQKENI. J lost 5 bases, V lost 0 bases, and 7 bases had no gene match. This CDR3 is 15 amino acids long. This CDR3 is CASSPPLRGMNEQYF. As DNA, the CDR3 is TGTGCCAGCTCACCACCGTTGCGGGGGATGAACGAGCAGTACTTC.